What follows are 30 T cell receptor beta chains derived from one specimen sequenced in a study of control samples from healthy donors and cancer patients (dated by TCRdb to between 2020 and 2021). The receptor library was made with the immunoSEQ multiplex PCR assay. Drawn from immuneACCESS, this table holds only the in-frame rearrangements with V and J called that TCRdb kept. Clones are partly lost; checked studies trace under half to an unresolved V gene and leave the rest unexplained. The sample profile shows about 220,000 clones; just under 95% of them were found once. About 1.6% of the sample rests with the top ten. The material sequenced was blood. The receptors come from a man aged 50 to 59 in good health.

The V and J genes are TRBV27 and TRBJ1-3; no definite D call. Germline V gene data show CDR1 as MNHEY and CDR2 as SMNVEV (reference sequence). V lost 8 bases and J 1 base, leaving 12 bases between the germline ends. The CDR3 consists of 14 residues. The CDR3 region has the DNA TGTGCCAGCCGGGAGATAGGGTCTGGAAACACCATATATTTT. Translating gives CASREIGSGNTIYF.

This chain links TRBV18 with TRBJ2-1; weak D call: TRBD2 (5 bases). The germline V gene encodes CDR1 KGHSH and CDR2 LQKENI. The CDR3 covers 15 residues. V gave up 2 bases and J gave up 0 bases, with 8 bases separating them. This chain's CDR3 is CASSPDAGSYNEQFF. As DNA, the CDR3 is TGTGCCAGCTCACCAGATGCGGGCTCCTACAATGAGCAGTTCTTC.

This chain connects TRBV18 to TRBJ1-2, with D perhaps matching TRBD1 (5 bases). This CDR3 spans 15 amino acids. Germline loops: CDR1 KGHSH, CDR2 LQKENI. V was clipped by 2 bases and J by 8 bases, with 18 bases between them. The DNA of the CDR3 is TGTGCCAGCTCACCAGACGGGACTAATCTGCGGGGCTACACCTTC. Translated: CASSPDGTNLRGYTF.

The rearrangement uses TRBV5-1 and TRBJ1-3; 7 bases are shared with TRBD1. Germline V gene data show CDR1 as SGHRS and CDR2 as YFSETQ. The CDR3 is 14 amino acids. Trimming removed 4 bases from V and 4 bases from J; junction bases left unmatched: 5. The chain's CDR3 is CASSQMDRGNTIYF. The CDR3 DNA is TGCGCCAGCAGCCAAATGGACAGGGGAAACACCATATATTTT.

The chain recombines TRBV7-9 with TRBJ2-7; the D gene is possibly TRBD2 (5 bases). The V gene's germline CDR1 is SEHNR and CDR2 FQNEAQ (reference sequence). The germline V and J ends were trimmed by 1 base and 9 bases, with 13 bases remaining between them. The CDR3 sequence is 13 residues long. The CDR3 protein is CASSLVLRRGQYF. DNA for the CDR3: TGTGCCAGCAGCTTAGTGCTGAGACGGGGGCAGTACTTC.

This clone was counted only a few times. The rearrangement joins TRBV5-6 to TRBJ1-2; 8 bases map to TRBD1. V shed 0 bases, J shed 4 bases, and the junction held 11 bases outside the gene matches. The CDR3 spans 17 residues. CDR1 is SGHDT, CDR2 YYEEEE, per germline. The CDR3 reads CASSLGQGAFRVYGYTF. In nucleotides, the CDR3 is TGTGCCAGCAGCTTGGGCCAGGGGGCGTTTCGGGTCTATGGCTACACCTTC.

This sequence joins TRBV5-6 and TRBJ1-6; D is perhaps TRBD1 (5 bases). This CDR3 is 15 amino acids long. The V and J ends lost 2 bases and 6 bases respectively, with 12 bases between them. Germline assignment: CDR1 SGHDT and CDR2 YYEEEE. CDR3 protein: CASSFGSGLNSPLHF. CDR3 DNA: TGTGCCAGCAGCTTTGGGTCAGGGCTTAATTCACCCCTCCACTTT.

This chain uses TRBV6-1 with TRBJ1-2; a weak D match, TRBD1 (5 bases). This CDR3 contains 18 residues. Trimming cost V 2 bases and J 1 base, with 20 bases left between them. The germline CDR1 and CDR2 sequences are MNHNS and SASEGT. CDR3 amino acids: CASSEFWGDPINNYGYTF. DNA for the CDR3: TGTGCCAGCAGTGAATTCTGGGGGGACCCCATAAATAACTATGGCTACACCTTC.

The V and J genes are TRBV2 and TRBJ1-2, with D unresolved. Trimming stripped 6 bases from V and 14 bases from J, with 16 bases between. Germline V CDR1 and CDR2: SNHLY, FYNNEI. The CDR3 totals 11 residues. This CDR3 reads CASRVTGFQTF. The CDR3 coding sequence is TGTGCCAGCAGAGTGACGGGGTTTCAGACCTTC.

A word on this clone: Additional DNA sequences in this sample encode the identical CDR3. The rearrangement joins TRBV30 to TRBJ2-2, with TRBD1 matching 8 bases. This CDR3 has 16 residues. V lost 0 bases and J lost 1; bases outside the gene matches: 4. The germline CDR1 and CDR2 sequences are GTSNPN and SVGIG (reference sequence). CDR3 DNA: TGTGCCTGGAGTGTACTAGGGACAGGGAACACCGGGGAGCTGTTTTTT. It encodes CAWSVLGTGNTGELFF. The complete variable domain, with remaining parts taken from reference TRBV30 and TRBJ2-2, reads SQTIHQWPATLVQPVGSPLSLECTVEGTSNPNLYWYRQAAGRGLQLLFYSVGIGQISSEVPQNLSASRPQDRQFILSSKKLLLSDSGFYLCAWSVLGTGNTGELFFGEGSRLTVL.

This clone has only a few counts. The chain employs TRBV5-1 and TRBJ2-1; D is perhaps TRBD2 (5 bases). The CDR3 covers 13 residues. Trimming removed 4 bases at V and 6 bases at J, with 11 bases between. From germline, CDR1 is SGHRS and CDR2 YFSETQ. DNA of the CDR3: TGCGCCAGCAGCCAGAACCTAGCCAATGAGCAGTTCTTC. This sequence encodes CASSQNLANEQFF.

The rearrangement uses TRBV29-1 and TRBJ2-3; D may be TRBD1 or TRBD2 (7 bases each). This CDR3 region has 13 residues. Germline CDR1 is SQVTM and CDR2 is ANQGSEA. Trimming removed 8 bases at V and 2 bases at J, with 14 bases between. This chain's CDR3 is CSSGGGPTDTQYF. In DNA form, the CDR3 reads TGCAGCTCAGGGGGGGGCCCCACAGATACGCAGTATTTT.

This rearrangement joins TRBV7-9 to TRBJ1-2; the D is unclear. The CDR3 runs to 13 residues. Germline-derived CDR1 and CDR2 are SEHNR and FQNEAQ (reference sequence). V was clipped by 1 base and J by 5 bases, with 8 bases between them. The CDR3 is CASSLGPYYGYTF. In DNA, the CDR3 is TGTGCCAGCAGCTTAGGACCGTATTATGGCTACACCTTC.

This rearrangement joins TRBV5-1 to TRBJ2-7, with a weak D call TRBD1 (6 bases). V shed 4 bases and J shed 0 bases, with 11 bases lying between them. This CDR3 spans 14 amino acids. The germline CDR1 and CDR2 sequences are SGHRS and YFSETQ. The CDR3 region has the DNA TGCGCCAGCAGCCCGACAGGAGGCTCCTACGAGCAGTACTTC. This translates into CASSPTGGSYEQYF. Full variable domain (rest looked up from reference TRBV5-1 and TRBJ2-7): KAGVTQTPRYLIKTRGQQVTLSCSPISGHRSVSWYQQTPGQGLQFLFEYFSETQRNKGNFPGRFSGRQFSNSRSEMNVSTLELGDSALYLCASSPTGGSYEQYFGPGTRLTVT.

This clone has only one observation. CDR3 coding DNA: TGTGCCACCAGCAGAGCCGTGGAGGAAAAACTGTTTTTT. Residues: CATSRAVEEKLFF. The rearrangement uses TRBV15 and TRBJ1-4; no definite D call. Germline V gene sequence: CDR1 LNHNV, CDR2 YYDKDF (reference sequence). The length of the CDR3 is 13 residues. Between the trimmed V and J ends, which lost 1 base and 8 bases, there was a span of 8 bases.

The CDR3 region is CASSNRGQGAEAFF. The CDR3 nucleotides are TGTGCCAGCAGCAATAGGGGACAGGGCGCTGAAGCTTTCTTT. The chain couples TRBV2 to TRBJ1-1; 9 bases align to TRBD1. Germline CDR1 reads SNHLY; CDR2 reads FYNNEI. With V trimmed by 6 bases and J by 6 bases, 8 bases remained unmatched. The CDR3 length is 14 residues.

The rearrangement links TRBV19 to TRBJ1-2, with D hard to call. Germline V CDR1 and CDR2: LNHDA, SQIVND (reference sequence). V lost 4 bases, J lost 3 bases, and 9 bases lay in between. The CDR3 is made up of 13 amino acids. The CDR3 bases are TGTGCCAGTAGTACCGGACTGTACTATGGCTACACCTTC. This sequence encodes CASSTGLYYGYTF.

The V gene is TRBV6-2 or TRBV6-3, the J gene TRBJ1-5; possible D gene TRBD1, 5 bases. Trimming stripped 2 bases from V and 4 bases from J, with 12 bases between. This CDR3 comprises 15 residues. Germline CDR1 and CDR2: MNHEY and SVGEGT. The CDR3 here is CASSYGAGLNQPQHF. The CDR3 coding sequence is TGTGCCAGCAGTTACGGGGCAGGGCTGAATCAGCCCCAGCATTTT.

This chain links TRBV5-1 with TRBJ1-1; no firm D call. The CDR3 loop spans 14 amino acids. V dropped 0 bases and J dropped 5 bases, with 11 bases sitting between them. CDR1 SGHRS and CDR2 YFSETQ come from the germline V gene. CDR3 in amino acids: CASSLVGSWTEAFF. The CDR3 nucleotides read TGCGCCAGCAGCTTGGTGGGTAGTTGGACTGAAGCTTTCTTT.

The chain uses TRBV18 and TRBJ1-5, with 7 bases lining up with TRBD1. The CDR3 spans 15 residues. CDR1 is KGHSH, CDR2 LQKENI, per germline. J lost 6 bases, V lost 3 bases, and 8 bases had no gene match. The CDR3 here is CASSPSTGDSQPQHF. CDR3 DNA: TGTGCCAGCTCACCCAGCACAGGGGACTCTCAGCCCCAGCATTTT.

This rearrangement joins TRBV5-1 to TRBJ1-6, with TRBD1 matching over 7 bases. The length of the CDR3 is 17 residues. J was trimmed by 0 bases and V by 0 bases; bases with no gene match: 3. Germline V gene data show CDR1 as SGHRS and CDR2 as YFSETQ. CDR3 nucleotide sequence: TGCGCCAGCAGCTTGGTAGGGGACAGCTCCTATAATTCACCCCTCCACTTT. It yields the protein CASSLVGDSSYNSPLHF. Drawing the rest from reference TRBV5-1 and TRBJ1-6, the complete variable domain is KAGVTQTPRYLIKTRGQQVTLSCSPISGHRSVSWYQQTPGQGLQFLFEYFSETQRNKGNFPGRFSGRQFSNSRSEMNVSTLELGDSALYLCASSLVGDSSYNSPLHFGNGTRLTVT.

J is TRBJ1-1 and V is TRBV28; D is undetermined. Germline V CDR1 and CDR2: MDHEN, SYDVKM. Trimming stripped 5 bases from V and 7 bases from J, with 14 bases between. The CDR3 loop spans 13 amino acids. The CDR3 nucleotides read TGTGCCAGCAGTCTCCGAACACCCCTTGAAGCTTTCTTT. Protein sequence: CASSLRTPLEAFF.

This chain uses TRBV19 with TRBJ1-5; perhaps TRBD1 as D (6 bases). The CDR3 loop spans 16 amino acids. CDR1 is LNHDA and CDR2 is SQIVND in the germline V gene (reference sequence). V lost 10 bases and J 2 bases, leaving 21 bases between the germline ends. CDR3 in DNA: TGTGCCACCTCTAGGGGGGGGGCAGGCGGCAATCAGCCCCAGCATTTT. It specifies CATSRGGAGGNQPQHF. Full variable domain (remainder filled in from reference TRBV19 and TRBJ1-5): DGGITQSPKYLFRKEGQNVTLSCEQNLNHDAMYWYRQDPGQGLRLIYYSQIVNDFQKGDIAEGYSVSREKKESFPLTVTSAQKNPTAFYLCATSRGGAGGNQPQHFGDGTRLSIL.

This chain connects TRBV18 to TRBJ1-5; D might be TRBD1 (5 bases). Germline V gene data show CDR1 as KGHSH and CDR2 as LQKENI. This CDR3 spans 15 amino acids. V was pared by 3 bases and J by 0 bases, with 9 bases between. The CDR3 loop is CASSPGTNSNQPQHF. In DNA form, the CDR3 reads TGTGCCAGCTCACCCGGGACGAATAGCAATCAGCCCCAGCATTTT.

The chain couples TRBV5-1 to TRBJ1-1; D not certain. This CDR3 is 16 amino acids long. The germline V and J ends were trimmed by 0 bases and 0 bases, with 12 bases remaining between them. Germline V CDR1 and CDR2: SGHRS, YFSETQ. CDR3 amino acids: CASSLGGWGLNTEAFF. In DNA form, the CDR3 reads TGCGCCAGCAGCTTGGGAGGATGGGGATTGAACACTGAAGCTTTCTTT.

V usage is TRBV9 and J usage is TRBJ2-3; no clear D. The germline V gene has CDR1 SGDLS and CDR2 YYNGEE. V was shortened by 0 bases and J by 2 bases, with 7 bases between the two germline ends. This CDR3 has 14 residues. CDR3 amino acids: CASSVDSHTDTQYF. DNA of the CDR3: TGTGCCAGCAGCGTAGACAGCCACACAGATACGCAGTATTTT.

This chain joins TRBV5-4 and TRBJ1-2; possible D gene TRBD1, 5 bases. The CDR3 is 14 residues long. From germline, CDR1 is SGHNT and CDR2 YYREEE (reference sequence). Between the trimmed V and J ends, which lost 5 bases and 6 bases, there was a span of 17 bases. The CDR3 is CASSFGGLGDGYTF. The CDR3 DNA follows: TGTGCCAGCAGTTTCGGGGGACTTGGAGATGGCTACACCTTC.

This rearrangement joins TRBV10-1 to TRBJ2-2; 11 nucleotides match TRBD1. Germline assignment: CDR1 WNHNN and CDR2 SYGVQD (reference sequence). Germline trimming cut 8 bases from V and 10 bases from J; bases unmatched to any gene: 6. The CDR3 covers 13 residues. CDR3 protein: CASGRTGGEELFF. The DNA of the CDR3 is TGCGCCAGCGGCCGGACAGGGGGCGAGGAGCTGTTTTTT.

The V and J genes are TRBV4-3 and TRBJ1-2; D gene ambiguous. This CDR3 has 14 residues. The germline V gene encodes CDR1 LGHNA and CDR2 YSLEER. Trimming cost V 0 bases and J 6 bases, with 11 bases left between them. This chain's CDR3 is CASSQDFDRHGYTF. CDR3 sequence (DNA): TGCGCCAGCAGCCAAGATTTCGACCGACATGGCTACACCTTC.

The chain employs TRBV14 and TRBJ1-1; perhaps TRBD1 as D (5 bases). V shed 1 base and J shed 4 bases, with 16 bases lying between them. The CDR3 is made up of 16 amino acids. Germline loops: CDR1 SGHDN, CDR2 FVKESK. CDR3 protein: CASSQVDVGVFTEAFF. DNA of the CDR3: TGTGCCAGCAGCCAAGTCGATGTAGGGGTTTTCACTGAAGCTTTCTTT. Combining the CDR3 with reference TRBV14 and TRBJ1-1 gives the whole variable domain EAGVTQFPSHSVIEKGQTVTLRCDPISGHDNLYWYRRVMGKEIKFLLHFVKESKQDESGMPNNRFLAERTGGTYSTLKVQPAELEDSGVYFCASSQVDVGVFTEAFFGQGTRLTVV.